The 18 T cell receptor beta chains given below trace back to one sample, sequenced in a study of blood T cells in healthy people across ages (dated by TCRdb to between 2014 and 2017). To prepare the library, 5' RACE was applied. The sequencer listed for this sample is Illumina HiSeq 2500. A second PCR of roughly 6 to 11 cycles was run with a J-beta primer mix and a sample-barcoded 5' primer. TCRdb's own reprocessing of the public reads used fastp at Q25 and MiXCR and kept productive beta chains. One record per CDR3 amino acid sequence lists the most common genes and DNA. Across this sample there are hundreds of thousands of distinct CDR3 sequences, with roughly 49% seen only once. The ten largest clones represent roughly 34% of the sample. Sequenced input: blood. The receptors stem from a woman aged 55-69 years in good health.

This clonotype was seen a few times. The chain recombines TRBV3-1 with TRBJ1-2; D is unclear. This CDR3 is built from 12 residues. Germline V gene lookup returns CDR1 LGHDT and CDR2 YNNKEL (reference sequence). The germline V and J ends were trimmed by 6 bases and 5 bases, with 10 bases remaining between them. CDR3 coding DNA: TGTGCCAGCAGTTCTAATTGGTATGGCTACACCTTC. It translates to CASSSNWYGYTF.

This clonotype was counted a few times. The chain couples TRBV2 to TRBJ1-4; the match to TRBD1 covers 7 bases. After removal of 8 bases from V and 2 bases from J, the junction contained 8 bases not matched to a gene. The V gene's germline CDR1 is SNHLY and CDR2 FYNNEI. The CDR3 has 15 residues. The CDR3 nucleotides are TGTGCCAGCTTACAGGGGACGGGCACTAATGAAAAACTGTTTTTT. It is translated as CASLQGTGTNEKLFF.

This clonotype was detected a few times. CDR3 sequence reads: CSVGKVSTEAFF. The DNA for the CDR3 is TGCAGCGTTGGAAAGGTGAGCACTGAAGCTTTCTTT. The chain recombines TRBV29-1 with TRBJ1-1; the D is unclear. The germline V and J ends were trimmed by 4 bases and 4 bases, with 10 bases remaining between them. CDR1 and CDR2 (germline): SQVTM, ANQGSEA. This CDR3 has 12 residues.

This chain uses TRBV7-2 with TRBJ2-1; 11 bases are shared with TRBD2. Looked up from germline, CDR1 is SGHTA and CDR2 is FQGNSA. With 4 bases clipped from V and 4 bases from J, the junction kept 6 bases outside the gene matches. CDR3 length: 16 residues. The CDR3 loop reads CASSYHSGRGYNEQFF. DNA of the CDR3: TGTGCCAGCAGCTATCATAGCGGGAGGGGTTACAATGAGCAGTTCTTC.

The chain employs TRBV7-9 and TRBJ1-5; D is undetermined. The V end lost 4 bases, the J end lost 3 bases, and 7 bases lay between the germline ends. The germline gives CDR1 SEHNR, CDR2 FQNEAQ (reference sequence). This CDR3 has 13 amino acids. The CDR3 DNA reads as TGTGCCAGCAGCTCCGCCTACAATCAGCCCCAGCATTTT. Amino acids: CASSSAYNQPQHF.

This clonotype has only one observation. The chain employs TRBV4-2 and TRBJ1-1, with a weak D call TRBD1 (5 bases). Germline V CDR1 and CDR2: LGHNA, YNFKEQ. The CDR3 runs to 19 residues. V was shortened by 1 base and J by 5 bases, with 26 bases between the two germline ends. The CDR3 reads CASSQGAGGKARRRTEAFF. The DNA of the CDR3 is TGTGCCAGCAGCCAAGGGGCCGGGGGGAAGGCGCGGCGGCGGACTGAAGCTTTCTTT.

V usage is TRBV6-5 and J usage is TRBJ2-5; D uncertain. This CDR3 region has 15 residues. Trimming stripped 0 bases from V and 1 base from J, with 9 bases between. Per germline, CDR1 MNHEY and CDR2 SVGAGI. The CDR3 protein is CASSYSAGFQETQYF. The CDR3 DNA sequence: TGTGCCAGCAGTTACTCGGCCGGATTCCAAGAGACCCAGTACTTC.

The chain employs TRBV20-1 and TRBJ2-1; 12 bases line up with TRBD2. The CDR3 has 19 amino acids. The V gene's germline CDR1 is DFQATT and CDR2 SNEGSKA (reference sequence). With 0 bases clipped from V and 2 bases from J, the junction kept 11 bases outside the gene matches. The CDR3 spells CSARDPASGRAFPYNEQFF. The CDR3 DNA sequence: TGCAGTGCTAGAGATCCGGCTAGCGGGAGGGCCTTTCCCTACAATGAGCAGTTCTTC.

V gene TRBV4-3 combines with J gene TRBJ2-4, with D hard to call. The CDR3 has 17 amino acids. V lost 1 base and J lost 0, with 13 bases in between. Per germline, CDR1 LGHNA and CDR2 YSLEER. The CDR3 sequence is CASSQAADTLAKNIQYF. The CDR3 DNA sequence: TGCGCCAGCAGCCAAGCGGCAGATACCTTAGCCAAAAACATTCAGTACTTC.

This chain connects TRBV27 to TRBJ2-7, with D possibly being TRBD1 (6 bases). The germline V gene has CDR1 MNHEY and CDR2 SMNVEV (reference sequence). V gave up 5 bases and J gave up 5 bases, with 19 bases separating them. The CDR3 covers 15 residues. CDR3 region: CASSRDPSRGNEQYF. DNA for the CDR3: TGTGCCAGCAGTCGGGACCCGTCCAGGGGCAACGAGCAGTACTTC.

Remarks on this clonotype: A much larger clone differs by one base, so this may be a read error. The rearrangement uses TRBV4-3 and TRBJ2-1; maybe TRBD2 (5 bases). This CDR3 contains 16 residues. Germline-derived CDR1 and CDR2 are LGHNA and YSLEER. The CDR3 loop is CAGSHPGRTGYNEQFF. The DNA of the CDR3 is TGCGCCGGCAGCCATCCGGGAAGGACGGGATACAATGAGCAGTTCTTC.

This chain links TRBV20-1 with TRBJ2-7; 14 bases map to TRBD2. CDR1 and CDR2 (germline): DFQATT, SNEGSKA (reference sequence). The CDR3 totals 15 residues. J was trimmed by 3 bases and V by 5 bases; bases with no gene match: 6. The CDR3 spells CSASGTSGGGYEQYF. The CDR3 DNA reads TGCAGTGCTTCCGGGACTAGCGGGGGCGGCTACGAGCAGTACTTC.

The CDR3 is CASSGTPASGANVLTF. The CDR3, as DNA: TGTGCCAGCAGCGGGACGCCGGCTTCTGGGGCCAACGTCCTGACTTTC. The V call is TRBV7-3, the J call TRBJ2-6; tentatively, D is TRBD1 or TRBD2 (5 bases each). Between the trimmed V and J ends, which lost 5 bases and 1 base, there was a span of 12 bases. The CDR3 consists of 16 residues. Per germline, CDR1 SGHTA and CDR2 FQGTGA.

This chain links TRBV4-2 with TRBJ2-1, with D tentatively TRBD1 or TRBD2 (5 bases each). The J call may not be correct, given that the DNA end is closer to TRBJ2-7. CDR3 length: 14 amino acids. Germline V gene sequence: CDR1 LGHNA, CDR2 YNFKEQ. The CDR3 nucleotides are TGTGCCAGCAGCCCCCGGGACCCCCACAATGAGCAGTACTTC. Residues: CASSPRDPHNEQYF.

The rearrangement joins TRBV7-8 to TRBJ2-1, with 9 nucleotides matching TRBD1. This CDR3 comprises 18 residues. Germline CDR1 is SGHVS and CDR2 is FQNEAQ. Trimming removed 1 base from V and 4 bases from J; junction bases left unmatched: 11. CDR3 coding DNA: TGTGCCAGCAGCTTAGTGGGACAGGGAGTAGGGCCTTACAATGAGCAGTTCTTC. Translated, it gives CASSLVGQGVGPYNEQFF.

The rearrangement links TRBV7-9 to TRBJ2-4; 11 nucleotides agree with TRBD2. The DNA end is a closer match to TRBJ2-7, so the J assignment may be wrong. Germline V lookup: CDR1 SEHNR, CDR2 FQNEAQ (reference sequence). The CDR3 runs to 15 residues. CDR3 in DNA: TGTGCCAGCAGCAAAACTAGCGGGAGTGGAGGCGAGCAGTACTTC. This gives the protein CASSKTSGSGGEQYF.

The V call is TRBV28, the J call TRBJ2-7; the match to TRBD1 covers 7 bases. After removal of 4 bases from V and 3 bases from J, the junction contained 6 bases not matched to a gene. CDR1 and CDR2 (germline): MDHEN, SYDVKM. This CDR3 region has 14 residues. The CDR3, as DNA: TGTGCCAGCAGTTCACCGGGACAGCTCTACGAGCAGTACTTC. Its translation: CASSSPGQLYEQYF. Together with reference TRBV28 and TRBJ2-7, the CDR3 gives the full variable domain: DVKVTQSSRYLVKRTGEKVFLECVQDMDHENMFWYRQDPGLGLRLIYFSYDVKMKEKGDIPEGYSVSREKKERFSLILESASTNQTSMYLCASSSPGQLYEQYFGPGTRLTVT.

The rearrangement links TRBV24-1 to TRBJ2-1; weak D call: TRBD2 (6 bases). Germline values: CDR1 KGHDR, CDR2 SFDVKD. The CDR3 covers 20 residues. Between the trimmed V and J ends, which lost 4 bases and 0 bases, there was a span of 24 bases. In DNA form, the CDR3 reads TGTGCCACCAGTGACCCGAGGGTGGGGGGACGAGAGCGCTCCTACAATGAGCAGTTCTTC. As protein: CATSDPRVGGRERSYNEQFF.